Below are 13 T cell receptor beta chains sequenced from a single sample in a study of T-cell memory formation after mild COVID-19. Each CDR3 protein gets one entry after TCRdb re-called the 5' RACE reads with MiXCR. The table has roughly 150,000 distinct CDR3 sequences, approximately 12% seen once. The sample consisted of PBMCs or a T cell subset sorted from them (not recorded which). Receptor source: a man between 18 and 35 years old who had mild COVID-19 (a few samples of this study predate the infection). Cell type and time point are not known.

The rearrangement links TRBV24-1 to TRBJ2-3, with a possible D match to TRBD2 (6 bases). This CDR3 has 15 amino acids. Trimming took 1 base from V and 4 from J, leaving 11 bases between them. From germline, CDR1 is KGHDR and CDR2 SFDVKD. The CDR3 DNA is TGTGCCACCAGTGATTTTGGGGGAGGACCAGATACGCAGTATTTT. This sequence encodes CATSDFGGGPDTQYF.

The V and J genes are TRBV5-1 and TRBJ1-2; tentative D call: TRBD1 (5 bases). Germline V gene lookup returns CDR1 SGHRS and CDR2 YFSETQ. Trimming took off 0 bases at V and 0 bases at J, with 9 bases between the two ends. The CDR3 spans 15 residues. CDR3 bases: TGCGCCAGCAGCTTGGCACCGGGGCCTAACTATGGCTACACCTTC. This sequence encodes CASSLAPGPNYGYTF.

The sample holds a few counts of this clonotype. The chain uses TRBV18 and TRBJ1-5; TRBD1 matches 8 bases. CDR1 KGHSH and CDR2 LQKENI come from the germline V gene. The J segment lost 5 bases and the V segment lost 1 base, leaving 4 bases of the junction unmatched. The length of the CDR3 is 15 residues. In DNA, the CDR3 is TGTGCCAGCTCACCACAGGGGACAGGCTATCAGCCCCAGCATTTT. Translating it yields CASSPQGTGYQPQHF.

This clonotype has ten or more counts. The chain recombines TRBV11-2 with TRBJ1-4; 7 nucleotides align to TRBD1. This CDR3 has 17 amino acids. Germline V CDR1 and CDR2: SGHAT, FQNNGV. J lost 8 bases, V lost 4 bases, and 16 bases had no gene match. The CDR3 protein is CASSSRAGTEFREKLFF. The DNA of the CDR3 is TGTGCCAGCAGCTCCCGTGCCGGGACAGAGTTTAGGGAAAAACTGTTTTTT.

The table lists this clonotype with a few counts. The V and J genes are TRBV9 and TRBJ2-1; D is possibly TRBD2 (5 bases). The CDR3 contains 15 residues. CDR1 and CDR2 (germline): SGDLS, YYNGEE. V was shortened by 3 bases and J by 3 bases, with 13 bases between the two germline ends. The CDR3 DNA reads as TGTGCCAGCAGCGCCCTAGCCTCGGGCTACAATGAGCAGTTCTTC. Translated, it gives CASSALASGYNEQFF.

This clonotype has a handful of counts. V gene TRBV4-3 combines with J gene TRBJ1-2; TRBD1 matches at 7 bases. The CDR3 spans 18 residues. Germline V gene sequence: CDR1 LGHNA, CDR2 YSLEER. The V segment lost 3 bases and the J segment 4 bases; nucleotides outside the gene matches: 17. The CDR3 loop reads CASSHDLPIGGQAYGYTF. The CDR3 DNA reads as TGCGCCAGCAGCCACGACCTACCGATAGGTGGACAGGCCTATGGCTACACCTTC.

The sample holds a few counts of this clonotype. The V gene is TRBV11-2, the J gene TRBJ2-1; D uncertain. The V gene's germline CDR1 is SGHAT and CDR2 FQNNGV. V was trimmed by 5 bases and J by 8 bases, leaving 19 bases between them. CDR3 size: 15 residues. CDR3 sequence: CASSPWVGGRYEQFF. The CDR3 region has the DNA TGTGCCAGCAGCCCTTGGGTTGGCGGTCGCTATGAGCAGTTCTTC. Full variable domain (missing parts from reference TRBV11-2 and TRBJ2-1): EAGVAQSPRYKIIEKRQSVAFWCNPISGHATLYWYQQILGQGPKLLIQFQNNGVVDDSQLPKDRFSAERLKGVDSTLKIQPAKLEDSAVYLCASSPWVGGRYEQFFGPGTRLTVL.

The V gene is TRBV4-3, the J gene TRBJ2-7; no clear D. The V end lost 0 bases, the J end lost 6 bases, and 9 bases lay between the germline ends. The CDR3 covers 13 residues. Looked up from germline, CDR1 is LGHNA and CDR2 is YSLEER. CDR3 nucleotides: TGCGCCAGCAGCCAAGATTACACGCGCGAGCAGTACTTC. This encodes CASSQDYTREQYF.

The CDR3 loop reads CASSYGQVRGETQYF. DNA for the CDR3: TGTGCCAGCAGTTACGGTCAAGTAAGGGGAGAGACCCAGTACTTC. The V call is TRBV6-5, the J call TRBJ2-5, with D possibly TRBD1 on 5 matching bases. Trimming took off 2 bases at V and 4 bases at J, with 14 bases between the two ends. Germline-derived CDR1 and CDR2 are MNHEY and SVGAGI. The CDR3 runs to 15 residues.

The V gene is TRBV4-3, the J gene TRBJ2-7; the D is unclear. V was shortened by 1 base and J by 4 bases, with 8 bases between the two germline ends. The germline CDR1 and CDR2 sequences are LGHNA and YSLEER. The CDR3 runs to 13 residues. In DNA form, the CDR3 reads TGCGCCAGCAGCCAAGTTCTAACGTACGAGCAGTACTTC. The encoded protein is CASSQVLTYEQYF.

The chain recombines TRBV20-1 with TRBJ1-2; D may be TRBD1 (6 bases). The CDR3 sequence is 16 residues long. Per the germline V gene, CDR1 is DFQATT and CDR2 is SNEGSKA (reference sequence). The germline V and J ends were trimmed by 1 base and 1 base, with 16 bases remaining between them. The DNA for the CDR3 is TGCAGTGCTAGAGGGGCCAGGGGTTTCGGTAACTATGGCTACACCTTC. Protein: CSARGARGFGNYGYTF.

The chain uses TRBV12-3 or TRBV12-4 and TRBJ2-5; the D gene is possibly TRBD2 (5 bases). Trimming cost V 5 bases and J 1 base, with 17 bases left between them. CDR3 length: 16 amino acids. CDR3 nucleotides: TGTGCCAGCAGTCCAGCCATTGGCGGGCCCCAAGAGACCCAGTACTTC. This codes for CASSPAIGGPQETQYF.

This clonotype has just a few counts. The rearrangement joins TRBV18 to TRBJ1-2, with TRBD1 as a possible D gene (5 bases). The V end was cut by 5 bases, the J end by 6 bases, with 16 bases between. Germline CDR1 is KGHSH and CDR2 is LQKENI. CDR3 length equals 14 residues. The CDR3 reads CASSSTRDADGYTF. CDR3 coding DNA: TGTGCCAGCTCATCAACCCGGGACGCTGATGGCTACACCTTC.